These T cell receptor beta chains were read from a single sample in a study of shared clonotypes between healthy human individuals. Assay used: immunoSEQ multiplex PCR; TCRdb lists only in-frame clones, some missing. The sample has fewer than 800,000 clones, about 91% seen once. Specimen: naive CD8+ T cells sorted from blood. The source is a man aged 25-40 years in good health. Each CDR3 is given with its conserved first and last residue. D genes are given only for firm matches. Rows give clone size only sometimes, using once, few, many, or a class for an expanded clone.

abundance | d_gene | j_gene | v_gene | CDR3nt | CDR3aa
NA | NA | TRBJ1-2 | TRBV5-5 | TGTGCCAGCAGCTTGGTCACAACTAACTATGGCTACACCTTC | CASSLVTTNYGYTF
NA | NA | TRBJ2-5 | TRBV28 | TGTGCCAGCAGACAGGGACTACGGGAGACCCAGTACTTC | CASRQGLRETQYF
NA | TRBD1 | TRBJ2-1 | TRBV19 | TGTGCCAGTAGCGACAAACGGACAGGGGGCTTAAATGAGCAGTTCTTC | CASSDKRTGGLNEQFF
NA | TRBD1 | TRBJ1-5 | TRBV6-1 | TGTGCCAGCAGGGGGACAGATAGCAATCAGCCCCAGCATTTT | CASRGTDSNQPQHF
NA | TRBD1 | TRBJ1-1 | TRBV6-4 | TGTGCCAGCAGTGACTCCCTTTCGGGGGACAGGGACACTGAAGCTTTCTTT | CASSDSLSGDRDTEAFF
NA | NA | TRBJ2-7 | TRBV14 | TGTGCCAGCAGCCCTCCTATCGGAAGGAGCTCCTACGAGCAGTACTTC | CASSPPIGRSSYEQYF
NA | TRBD2 | TRBJ2-1 | TRBV15 | TGTGCCACCAGCAGTAGCGGGACCATATACAATGAGCAGTTCTTC | CATSSSGTIYNEQFF
few | NA | TRBJ2-7 | TRBV7-8 | TGTGCCAGCAGCTTAGGCCCAGGGGAGTCCTACGAGCAGTACTTC | CASSLGPGESYEQYF
NA | NA | TRBJ2-7 | TRBV7-6 | TGTGCCAGCAGCCCCGGCTCCGGAAACTCCTACGAGCAGTACTTC | CASSPGSGNSYEQYF
NA | NA | TRBJ2-3 | TRBV5-1 | TGCGCCAGCAGCTTGGATCCGGGGGTGTTGGCAGATACGCAGTATTTT | CASSLDPGVLADTQYF
NA | NA | TRBJ2-5 | TRBV7-9 | TGTGCCAGCAGTTTACAGGAAGAGACCCAGTACTTC | CASSLQEETQYF
NA | TRBD1 | TRBJ1-1 | TRBV6-5 | TGTGCCAGCAGTTACGGGGGGACAGCCAACACTGAAGCTTTCTTT | CASSYGGTANTEAFF
NA | TRBD1 | TRBJ2-5 | TRBV6-5 | TGTGCCGCGAGACGGACAGGACAAGAGACCCAGTACTTC | CAARRTGQETQYF
NA | TRBD2 | TRBJ2-1 | TRBV19 | TGTGCCAGTTTGCTAGCGGGAGGGAGCCCTGACAATGAGCAGTTCTTC | CASLLAGGSPDNEQFF
NA | NA | TRBJ2-1 | TRBV7-8 | TGTGCCAGCAGCTTAGGGCTAGACTCGGGCTACAATGAGCAGTTCTTC | CASSLGLDSGYNEQFF
NA | TRBD1 | TRBJ2-2 | TRBV7-9 | TGTGCCACCTCAGGGGGCAACACCGGGGAGCTGTTTTTT | CATSGGNTGELFF
NA | NA | TRBJ1-5 | TRBV7-6 | TGTGCCAGCAGCTTAGGGGGGGGGCTTCAGCCCCAGCATTTT | CASSLGGGLQPQHF
once | TRBD1 | TRBJ2-1 | TRBV27 | TGTGCCAGCAGTCCGGGACAGGGTTTCGATGAGCAGTTCTTC | CASSPGQGFDEQFF
NA | NA | TRBJ1-3 | TRBV29-1 | TGCAGCGTTGAAGTCGAGGGAATCTCTGGAAACACCATATATTTT | CSVEVEGISGNTIYF
NA | TRBD2 | TRBJ2-1 | TRBV27 | TGTGCCAGTGACAATTATAGCGGGAGGAGCTCCTACAATGAGCAGTTCTTC | CASDNYSGRSSYNEQFF
NA | NA | TRBJ1-5 | TRBV18 | TGTGCCAGCTCACCGAGGGGGTCGGGAAGCAATCAGCCCCAGCATTTT | CASSPRGSGSNQPQHF
NA | TRBD2 | TRBJ2-7 | TRBV7-6 | TGTGCCAGCAGCTTTGGGTCGGGAGGGCCGTACGAGCAGTACTTC | CASSFGSGGPYEQYF
NA | NA | TRBJ1-1 | TRBV6-5 | TGTGCCAGCAGTTTACAGGGATACGACACTGAAGCTTTCTTT | CASSLQGYDTEAFF
NA | TRBD1 | TRBJ2-1 | TRBV10-1 | TGCGCCAGCAGTTCGGGACAGGGACCATTCAATGAGCAGTTCTTC | CASSSGQGPFNEQFF
NA | TRBD1 | TRBJ2-1 | TRBV9 | TGTGCCAGCAGCGCACCAGGGGGTTTGGACAATGAGCAGTTCTTC | CASSAPGGLDNEQFF
NA | NA | TRBJ2-1 | TRBV2 | TGTGCCAGCATCGACGGTTCCTACAATGAGCAGTTCTTC | CASIDGSYNEQFF
NA | NA | TRBJ2-1 | TRBV7-6 | TGTGCCAGCAGCTTAGGCTTGCGGGCCCCCGCCAATACTTACAATGAGCAGTTCTTC | CASSLGLRAPANTYNEQFF
once | NA | TRBJ1-1 | TRBV11-2 | TGTGCCAGCAGCTTAGATTGGTCTGGAAGCTTGGACGCTTTCTTT | CASSLDWSGSLDAFF
NA | NA | TRBJ2-1 | TRBV5-4 | TGTGCCAGCAGCTTTGGTGGGAATGAGCAGTTCTTC | CASSFGGNEQFF
NA | NA | TRBJ2-2 | TRBV7-7 | TGTGCCAGCAGCTTGGACAGCCTCACCGGGGAGCTGTTTTTT | CASSLDSLTGELFF
NA | TRBD1 | TRBJ1-2 | TRBV25-1 | TGTGCCAACGTACGACAGGGTGGTGGCTACACCTTC | CANVRQGGGYTF
NA | TRBD2 | TRBJ2-7 | TRBV27 | TGTGCCAGCAGTCCCCCAGGACTAGCGGGGTCCTACACTTCCGCCTACGAGCAGTACTTC | CASSPPGLAGSYTSAYEQYF
NA | NA | TRBJ1-5 | TRBV19 | TGTGCCAAGGGGGGAAAACAGGGTCTCAATCAGCCCCAGCATTTT | CAKGGKQGLNQPQHF
NA | NA | TRBJ2-3 | TRBV15 | TGTGCCACCAGCAGAGGTCCCCATGGGACAGATACGCAGTATTTT | CATSRGPHGTDTQYF
NA | NA | TRBJ1-5 | TRBV27 | TGTGCCAGCAGTCCTAGGGGGGACCTAAATCAGCCCCAGCATTTT | CASSPRGDLNQPQHF
NA | NA | TRBJ2-7 | TRBV14 | TGTGCCAGCAGCCAAGTTCCCGACGTTGGGGGCGAGCAGTACTTC | CASSQVPDVGGEQYF
NA | NA | TRBJ2-1 | TRBV9 | TGTGCCAGCAGCGTAGAGGGGTTGTCGTACAATGAGCAGTTCTTC | CASSVEGLSYNEQFF
NA | TRBD1 | TRBJ2-2 | TRBV5-1 | TGCGCCAGCAGCCCCTGGACAGGTTCCGGGGAGCTGTTTTTT | CASSPWTGSGELFF
NA | TRBD1 | TRBJ2-7 | TRBV19 | TGTGCCAGTAGTCCAGGACAGGGGGCATACGAGCAGTACTTC | CASSPGQGAYEQYF
NA | NA | TRBJ1-5 | TRBV7-9 | TGTGCCAGCAGTACTGCTTATCAGCCCCAGCATTTT | CASSTAYQPQHF